These T cell receptor beta chains were read from a single sample in a study of shared clonotypes between healthy human individuals. Repertoires were generated with immunoSEQ multiplex PCR, while TCRdb's copy carries only in-frame clones and drops some. The profile shows about 2.3 million clones, more than 80% of them singletons. The sample comprised naive CD4+ T cells from PBMCs. These receptors all come from a man in his late teens or twenties in good health. Some clones in this sample may be carry-over from other donors' samples. Both conserved end residues are part of each CDR3. The D gene is left open where the match is weak. Size tells how often a clone was seen (once, few, many) or the class of an expanded clone, and some rows leave it out.

>16|-|TRBJ2-1|TRBD2|TRBV5-4
TGTGCCAGCAGCTTGACGATAGCGGGAGGGTACAATGAGCAGTTCTTC
CASSLTIAGGYNEQFF
>16|-|TRBJ1-5|-|TRBV21-1
TGTGCCAGCAGCAAAAGGGACCGGATAAAATATCAGCCCCAGCATTTT
CASSKRDRIKYQPQHF
>16|-|TRBJ1-3|-|TRBV6-6
TGTGCCAGCAGTTACGGGGGCAGCCTCTCTGGAAACACCATATATTTT
CASSYGGSLSGNTIYF
>13|-|TRBJ2-5|-|TRBV6-6
TGTGCCGGGGGACCACACGCACGGGAGACCCAGTACTTC
CAGGPHARETQYF
>14|-|TRBJ1-1|-|TRBV27
TGTGCCAGCAGTTTTAGGAACAGGAACACTGAAGCTTTCTTT
CASSFRNRNTEAFF
>16|-|TRBJ2-6|-|TRBV28
TGTGCCAGCAGTTACAGGGAAGGATCTGGGGCCAACGTCCTGACTTTC
CASSYREGSGANVLTF
>12|-|TRBJ2-7|-|TRBV6-1
TGTGCCAGCAAAGTGGGGACCTACGAGCAGTACTTC
CASKVGTYEQYF
>15|-|TRBJ2-4|-|TRBV11-3
TGTGCCAGCAGCTCATACAGGGTAGCCAAAAACATTCAGTACTTC
CASSSYRVAKNIQYF
>16|-|TRBJ1-1|-|TRBV4-1
TGCGCCAGCAGCCAAGGGGAGTTTAGACGGAACACTGAAGCTTTCTTT
CASSQGEFRRNTEAFF
>12|few|TRBJ1-1|TRBD1|TRBV29-1
TGCAGCGTTGCGGGACAGACCCTTGGAGCTTTCTTT
CSVAGQTLGAFF
>13|-|TRBJ1-2|-|TRBV27
TGTGCCAGCAGTTTGGGGACTAACTATGGCTACACCTTC
CASSLGTNYGYTF
>16|-|TRBJ2-3|TRBD2|TRBV5-1
TGCGCCAGCAGCTTTAATAGCGGGAGAGAGGCAGATACGCAGTATTTT
CASSFNSGREADTQYF
>15|once|TRBJ2-5|TRBD1|TRBV27
TGTGCCAGCAGTCCTTGGACAGGGGGGAAAGAGACCCAGTACTTC
CASSPWTGGKETQYF
>13|-|TRBJ2-5|-|TRBV19
TGTGCCAGTATGAGGGGGGGTCAAGAGACCCAGTACTTC
CASMRGGQETQYF
>16|-|TRBJ1-2|-|TRBV27
TGTGCCAGCAGTTTATCGGGGACGGGGACCTACTATGGCTACACCTTC
CASSLSGTGTYYGYTF
>14|-|TRBJ2-1|-|TRBV19
TGTGCCAGTAGTATAGATCCGGGGTACAATGAGCAGTTCTTC
CASSIDPGYNEQFF
>18|-|TRBJ2-1|TRBD2|TRBV4-1
TGCGCCAGCAGCCAAGGACTAGCGGGAGGCCGCTCCTACAATGAGCAGTTCTTC
CASSQGLAGGRSYNEQFF
>12|-|TRBJ1-3|-|TRBV28
TGTGCCAGCCAACCCTTCGGAAACACCATATATTTT
CASQPFGNTIYF
>16|-|TRBJ1-3|-|TRBV23-1
TGCGCCAGCAGTCTACCGACAAGTCCCTCTGGAAACACCATATATTTT
CASSLPTSPSGNTIYF
>16|-|TRBJ2-3|-|TRBV6-5
TGTGCCAGCAGTTACCGGCGGGTGGCCGGCACAGATACGCAGTATTTT
CASSYRRVAGTDTQYF
>15|-|TRBJ1-5|-|TRBV9
TGTGCCAGCAGCGGGCCAGGATATAGCAATCAGCCCCAGCATTTT
CASSGPGYSNQPQHF
>13|few|TRBJ2-2|-|TRBV6-1
TGTGCCAGCAGTGAAGATGGTCTAGGGGAGCTGTTTTTT
CASSEDGLGELFF
>14|-|TRBJ2-2|-|TRBV7-6
TGTGCCAGCAGCTTAGTCCAGGGAACCGGGGAGCTGTTTTTT
CASSLVQGTGELFF
>15|-|TRBJ2-5|-|TRBV28
TGTGCCAGCAGTTTCGTACAGGGAAGACAAGAGACCCAGTACTTC
CASSFVQGRQETQYF
>15|-|TRBJ2-3|-|TRBV5-6
TGTGCCAGCAGCTCGCGGAAAGGAAGCACAGATACGCAGTATTTT
CASSSRKGSTDTQYF
>15|-|TRBJ2-7|-|TRBV5-4
TGTGCCAGCAGCTTGAGGCCCGATTCCCTCTACGAGCAGTACTTC
CASSLRPDSLYEQYF
>16|once|TRBJ1-3|-|TRBV7-9
TGTGCCAGCAGCTTAGTTGCTACGACCTCTGGAAACACCATATATTTT
CASSLVATTSGNTIYF
>16|-|TRBJ2-2|TRBD2|TRBV7-2
TGTGCCAGCAGCTTATACGCGGGAGGAGGGACCGGGGAGCTGTTTTTT
CASSLYAGGGTGELFF
>17|-|TRBJ2-5|TRBD2|TRBV4-1
TGCGCCAGCAGCCCTAGGACTAGCGGGAGAGAGAAAGAGACCCAGTACTTC
CASSPRTSGREKETQYF
>13|-|TRBJ1-5|-|TRBV7-3
TGTGCCAGCAGCTCCACGGGTGGCCAGCCCCAGCATTTT
CASSSTGGQPQHF
>14|-|TRBJ1-2|TRBD1|TRBV29-1
TGCAGCGTTGAGCGGGACAGAACGAGGGACGGCTACACCTTC
CSVERDRTRDGYTF
>15|-|TRBJ2-2|-|TRBV6-4
TGTGCCAGCAGTGAGTCTGGGGCTAACACCGGGGAGCTGTTTTTT
CASSESGANTGELFF
>15|-|TRBJ2-7|TRBD1|TRBV6-5
TGTGCCAGCAGCCAAAAACAGGGGGCTCCCTACGAGCAGTACTTC
CASSQKQGAPYEQYF
>12|-|TRBJ1-1|-|TRBV4-1
TGCGCCAGCAATAATCTGGGATCTGAAGCTTTCTTT
CASNNLGSEAFF
>14|-|TRBJ2-7|-|TRBV19
TGTGCCAGTAGTCCCAGAACGGAAGGCTACGAGCAGTACTTC
CASSPRTEGYEQYF
>15|-|TRBJ1-1|-|TRBV4-1
TGCGCCAGCAGCCTTAGCCAGCAGGTGAACACTGAAGCTTTCTTT
CASSLSQQVNTEAFF
>14|-|TRBJ1-5|-|TRBV4-1
TGCGCCAGCAGTGACCTTCTTAGCAATCAGCCCCAGCATTTT
CASSDLLSNQPQHF
>17|-|TRBJ2-7|TRBD2|TRBV7-2
TGTGCCAGCAGACTAGTGGGAGGGAGGGCCCCGACCTACGAGCAGTACTTC
CASRLVGGRAPTYEQYF
>15|-|TRBJ2-3|TRBD2|TRBV28
TGTGCCAGCAGTTTCCACGGGGGGAGGCGGGATACGCAGTATTTT
CASSFHGGRRDTQYF
>18|-|TRBJ2-6|-|TRBV28
TGTGCCAGCAGTTTAAGGGGTCATTGGCTGGCTGGGGCCAACGTCCTGACTTTC
CASSLRGHWLAGANVLTF